This note documents a single TCR beta chain sequence. The antigen is undetermined. This specimen belongs to a study of OX40 agonist ivuxolimab in advanced cancers. Study observations and caveats: There were also nonresponders showing low normalized T-cell clonal expansion.

The assay was immunoSEQ multiplex PCR, and TCRdb's table has in-frame clones only and misses some. The sample includes about 71,000 clones, 85% to 90% of them seen just once. This CDR3 is 15 amino acids long. From germline, CDR1 is SGHKS and CDR2 YYEKEE (reference sequence). V was cut by 4 bases and J by 0 bases, with 14 bases left in between. The origin of this receptor is an adult with an advanced solid tumor such as melanoma, head and neck, liver or kidney cancer. The input for sequencing was CD4+ or CD8+ T cells sorted from blood, taken in a trial of the OX40 agonist ivuxolimab. The genes are TRBV5-5 and TRBJ2-7; possibly TRBD2 for D (5 bases). CDR3 sequence: CASSRTPLDSYEQYF. The CDR3 DNA sequence: TGTGCCAGCAGCCGGACCCCACTAGACTCCTACGAGCAGTACTTC.